The sequence of this T cell receptor beta chain was determined in a study of shared clonotypes between healthy human individuals. The V and J ends lost 4 bases and 0 bases respectively, with 13 bases between them. The CDR3 has 16 residues. Germline CDR1 SGHRS, CDR2 YFSETQ. The protocol was immunoSEQ multiplex PCR, while the TCRdb copy is restricted to in-frame clones and leaves out a portion. The sample records 2 million to 2.5 million clones, 85% to 95% being singletons. The CD4+ fraction was divided into a CD45RA+ naive subset and a CD45RA-negative memory subset. Study-wide findings and caveats: Sampling involved blood alone; tissue repertoires likely differ. Sharing across a handful of donors was seen in 5% to 5.5% of naive CD4 clonotypes.

In the case of this clone: Its antigen is not known. The sample carries other DNA sequences with the same CDR3.

The V gene is TRBV5-1, the J gene TRBJ2-2; TRBD1 or TRBD2 may be the D gene (5 bases each). The receptor was isolated from a young man in good health. Some clones in this sample may be carry-over from other donors' samples. Sample: naive CD4+ T cells from PBMCs. Documented subset: CD45RA+ positively selected. CDR3 loop: CASSPLRGANTGELFF. DNA of the CDR3: TGCGCCAGCAGCCCCCTCCGGGGCGCGAACACCGGGGAGCTGTTTTTT.